This T cell receptor beta chain was retrieved from a study of persistence of HIV-infected CD4 T cells (dated by TCRdb to 2018 to 2020). Regarding the complete study: The study isolated CMV- and HIV-1 Gag-responding CD4+ T cells from ART-treated individuals to examine antigen-driven clonal expansion of HIV-1-infected cells. Peripheral blood samples of up to 180 mL were obtained at multiple time points, with the exception of a couple of participants, for whom leukapheresis was performed at a single time point. In the cross-participant TCR cluster analysis, fewer than 10 participants were included for CMV and 7 participants were included for Gag. The median time the participants had spent on suppressive ART was around 8 years. The clonality of all cells in each sorted population was assessed by TCRbeta sequencing, whereas the clonality of infected cells was assessed by proviral sequencing. Results and caveats for the whole study, not just this receptor: Only a small number of individuals took part in the study, and the range of antigens tested was limited. Enrichment of degenerate expanded CDR3beta sequences was found in antigen-responding cells, suggesting convergent selection of CD4+ responses to CMV and Gag. Bulk TCR analyses could not be limited to the rare CMV-responding cells that actually contained HIV-1 proviruses. TCR oligoclonality correlated with proviral oligoclonality within the same sorted populations. TCRbeta richness in CMV- and Gag-responding cells was significantly lower than in anti-CD3/anti-CD28-responding cells; CMV-responding cells had higher oligoclonality than CD3/CD28-stimulated and Gag-responding cells.

Explained via the paper, the treatment or condition label denotes: suppressive antiretroviral therapy. A pool of overlapping HIV-1 Gag 15-mer peptides was used at about 0.96 ug per peptide per mL for cell stimulation. Memory populations depleted of antigen-responding cells were obtained by sorting nonresponding CD40L-negative CD69-negative CD45RO-high memory CD4+ T cells. HIV-1-infected adults in whom suppressive ART had been started during chronic infection were enrolled as participants. For at least 4 years, participants had undetectable plasma HIV-1 RNA, below 50 copies/mL. To be included, a participant needed positive CMV serology and a CD4+ T cell count above 400 cells/uL. Before stimulation, PBMCs were isolated using density centrifugation and depleted of CD8+ T cells. For roughly 19 hours, CD8-depleted PBMCs were stimulated with anti-CD28/CD49d costimulation, a CD40-blocking antibody, and enfuvirtide, which was added to prevent new infections. Cells were sorted on a Beckman Coulter MoFlo Legacy or XDP sorter, with propidium iodide excluding dead cells. Genomic DNA was extracted using the QIAamp DNA Mini Kit for samples with more than one million cells and using the Quick-DNA Microprep Kit for all other samples.

This clone was counted between two and nine times. This receptor's antigen is unknown. No qualities accompany the bases; no much larger clone lies one base away. CDR1 and CDR2 are drawn from the germline V gene: MGHRA, YSYEKL. The CDR3 measures 15 amino acids from cysteine to phenylalanine. Of all the DNA, just the CDR3 is kept, 45 bases in frame from base 1. V loses 0 bases at its end and J loses 4 bases; junction bases beyond the gene matches: 6. The immunoSEQ hsTCRB assay version 4 in survey mode was used to sequence TCRbeta repertoires from genomic DNA. Genomic DNA was diluted to around 9.4 ng/uL, and up to about 1 ug per sample was used for TCRbeta sequencing. The original pipeline was this. ImmunoSeq Analyzer 3.0 was used for analysis of TCRbeta data, and diversity was computed on productive nucleotide rearrangements. Using the Immunarch R package, the improved Chao index served to estimate lower-bound TCR diversity and the Gini coefficient served to estimate clonality. Nucleotide rearrangements that differed but encoded the same CDR3beta amino acid sequence were counted as separate clonotypes. Differential abundance analysis found TCRbeta sequences that were significantly enriched in antigen-responding cells compared with anti-CD3/anti-CD28-activated cells. TCRs were clustered by predicted peptide-MHC specificity with GLIPH2, both within individual participants and across merged participant data sets. Held by TCRdb, this immuneACCESS table contains in-frame sequences only and omits some clones. Under half of the omission traces to an unresolved V gene where checked; the cause of the rest is unknown. The DNA was the basis for D and trimming; V, J and clone size are from that table. The table for this sample lists about 40,000 clones; around 78% of them were counted only once. The top ten constitute approximately 14% of the sample.

The TCR originated in an adult man with HIV who was CMV-seropositive. This specimen was CD4+ T cells sorted from PBMCs after approximately 20-hour stimulation, taken from a patient who received antiretroviral therapy. Explained via the paper, the cell subset or site label denotes: CD40L-CD69- CD45RO-high memory CD4 T cells not responding to Gag peptides. Recombination linked TRBV4-1 to TRBJ2-7; a stretch of 7 junction bases matches TRBD1. DNA sequence: TGCGCCAGCAGCCAAGATGAACAGGGGCGATACGAGCAGTACTTC. Translated, this is CASSQDEQGRYEQYF.